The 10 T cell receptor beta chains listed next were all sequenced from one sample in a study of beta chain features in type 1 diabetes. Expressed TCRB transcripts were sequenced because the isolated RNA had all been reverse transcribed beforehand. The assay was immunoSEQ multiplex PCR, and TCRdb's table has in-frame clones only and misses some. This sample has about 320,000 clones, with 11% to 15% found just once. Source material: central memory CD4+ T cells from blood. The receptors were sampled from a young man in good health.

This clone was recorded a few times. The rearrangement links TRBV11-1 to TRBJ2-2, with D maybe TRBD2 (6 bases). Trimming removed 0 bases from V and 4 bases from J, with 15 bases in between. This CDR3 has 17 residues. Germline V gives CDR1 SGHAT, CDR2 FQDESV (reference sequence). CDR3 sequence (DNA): TGTGCCAGCAGCTTAGCCGTAGCGGCTCTTAGCACCGGGGAGCTGTTTTTT. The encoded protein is CASSLAVAALSTGELFF.

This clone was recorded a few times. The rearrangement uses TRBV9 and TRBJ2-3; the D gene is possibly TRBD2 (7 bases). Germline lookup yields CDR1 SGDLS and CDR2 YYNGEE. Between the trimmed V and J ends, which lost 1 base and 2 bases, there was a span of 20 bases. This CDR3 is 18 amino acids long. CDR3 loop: CASSVRGGVADFTDTQYF. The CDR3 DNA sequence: TGTGCCAGCAGCGTAAGGGGGGGCGTAGCGGATTTCACAGATACGCAGTATTTT. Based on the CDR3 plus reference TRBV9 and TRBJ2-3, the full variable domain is DSGVTQTPKHLITATGQRVTLRCSPRSGDLSVYWYQQSLDQGLQFLIQYYNGEERAKGNILERFSAQQFPDLHSELNLSSLELGDSALYFCASSVRGGVADFTDTQYFGPGTRLTVL.

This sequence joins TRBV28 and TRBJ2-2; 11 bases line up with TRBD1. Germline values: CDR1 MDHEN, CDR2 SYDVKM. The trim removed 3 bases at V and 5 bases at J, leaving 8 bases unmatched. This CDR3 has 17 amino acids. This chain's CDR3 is CASSFLPDRGRTGELFF. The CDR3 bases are TGTGCCAGCAGTTTCCTCCCGGACAGGGGGCGAACCGGGGAGCTGTTTTTT.

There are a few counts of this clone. CDR3 DNA sequence: TGTGCCAGCAGCCCCCATGGGACTAGCGAAGAGACCCAGTACTTC. It yields the protein CASSPHGTSEETQYF. The rearrangement links TRBV7-2 to TRBJ2-5; 10 bases align to TRBD2. Germline lookup yields CDR1 SGHTA and CDR2 FQGNSA. The trim removed 5 bases at V and 3 bases at J, leaving 6 bases unmatched. This CDR3 region has 15 residues.

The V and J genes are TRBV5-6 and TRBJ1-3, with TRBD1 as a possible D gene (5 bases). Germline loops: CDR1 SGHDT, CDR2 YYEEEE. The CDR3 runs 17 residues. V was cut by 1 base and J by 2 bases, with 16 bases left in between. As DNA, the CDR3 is TGTGCCAGCAGCTTGCTGCGGCAGGGTAATCCTGGAAACACCATATATTTT. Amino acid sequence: CASSLLRQGNPGNTIYF. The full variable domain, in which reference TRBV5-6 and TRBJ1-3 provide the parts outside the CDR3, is DAGVTQSPTHLIKTRGQQVTLRCSPKSGHDTVSWYQQALGQGPQFIFQYYEEEERQRGNFPDRFSGHQFPNYSSELNVNALLLGDSALYLCASSLLRQGNPGNTIYFGEGSWLTVV.

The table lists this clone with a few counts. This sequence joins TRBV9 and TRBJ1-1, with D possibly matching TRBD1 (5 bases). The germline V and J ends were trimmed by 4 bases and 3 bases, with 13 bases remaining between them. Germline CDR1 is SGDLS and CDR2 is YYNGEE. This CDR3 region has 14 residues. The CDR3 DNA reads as TGTGCCAGCAGCCCCGGGGGGGGGTACACTGAAGCTTTCTTT. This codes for CASSPGGGYTEAFF.

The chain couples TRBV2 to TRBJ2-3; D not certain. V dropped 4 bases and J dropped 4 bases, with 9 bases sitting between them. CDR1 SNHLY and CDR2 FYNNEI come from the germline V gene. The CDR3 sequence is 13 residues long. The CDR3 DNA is TGTGCCAGCAGTGTTTCTAACGCAGATACGCAGTATTTT. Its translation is CASSVSNADTQYF. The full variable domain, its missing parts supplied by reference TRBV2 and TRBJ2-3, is EPEVTQTPSHQVTQMGQEVILRCVPISNHLYFYWYRQILGQKVEFLVSFYNNEISEKSEIFDDQFSVERPDGSNFTLKIRSTKLEDSAMYFCASSVSNADTQYFGPGTRLTVL.

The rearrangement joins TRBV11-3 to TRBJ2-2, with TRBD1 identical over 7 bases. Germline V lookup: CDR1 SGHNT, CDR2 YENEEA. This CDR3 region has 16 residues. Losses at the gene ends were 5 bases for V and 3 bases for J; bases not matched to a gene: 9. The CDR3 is CASSPRQGMDTGELFF. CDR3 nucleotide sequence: TGTGCCAGCAGCCCCCGACAGGGAATGGACACCGGGGAGCTGTTTTTT.

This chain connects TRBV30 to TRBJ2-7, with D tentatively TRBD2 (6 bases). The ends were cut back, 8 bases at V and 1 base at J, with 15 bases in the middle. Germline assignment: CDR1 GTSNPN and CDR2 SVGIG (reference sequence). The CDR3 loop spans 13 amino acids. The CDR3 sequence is CALGSKGSYEQYV. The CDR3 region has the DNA TGTGCCCTCGGGAGTAAGGGGTCCTACGAGCAGTACGTC.

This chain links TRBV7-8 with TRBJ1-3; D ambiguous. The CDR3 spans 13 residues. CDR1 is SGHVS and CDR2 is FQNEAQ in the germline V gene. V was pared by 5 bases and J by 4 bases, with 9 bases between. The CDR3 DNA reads TGTGCCAGCAGCGGGCCGAAGGGAAACACCATATATTTT. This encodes CASSGPKGNTIYF.